This is a list of T cell receptor beta chains from one sample in a study of shared clonotypes between healthy human individuals. Clones were read by immunoSEQ multiplex PCR, and TCRdb kept only the in-frame ones, dropping some. The sample contains around 600,000 clones, approximately 95% of which appear only once. The specimen sequenced was naive CD8+ T cells sorted from blood. The receptors come from a woman in her 30s in good health. The CDR3 runs from the conserved cysteine through the conserved F or W. Each record gives: D gene, clone size, J gene, V gene, CDR3 protein, CDR3 DNA. The D gene is left open where the match is weak. Expanded clones get a size class; other rows say once, few or many, or leave the size out.

d_call: .
clone_size: .
j_call: TRBJ2-1
v_call: TRBV28
cdr3_aa: CAVLEGTYNEQFF
cdr3_nt: TGTGCGGTCTTAGAAGGGACCTACAATGAGCAGTTCTTC

d_call: .
clone_size: .
j_call: TRBJ1-4
v_call: TRBV5-1
cdr3_aa: CASSGALGATNEKLFF
cdr3_nt: TGCGCCAGCAGCGGGGCCCTGGGGGCAACTAATGAAAAACTGTTTTTT

d_call: .
clone_size: .
j_call: TRBJ2-3
v_call: TRBV28
cdr3_aa: CASSFEWVLTDTQYF
cdr3_nt: TGTGCCAGCAGTTTTGAGTGGGTCCTCACAGATACGCAGTATTTT

d_call: .
clone_size: .
j_call: TRBJ2-7
v_call: TRBV30
cdr3_aa: CAWSPLGPDEQYF
cdr3_nt: TGTGCCTGGAGCCCCCTTGGACCCGACGAGCAGTACTTC

d_call: TRBD1
clone_size: .
j_call: TRBJ2-1
v_call: TRBV6-6
cdr3_aa: CASSYRDRGLDEQFF
cdr3_nt: TGTGCCAGCAGTTACCGGGACAGGGGGCTAGATGAGCAGTTCTTC

d_call: .
clone_size: .
j_call: TRBJ2-7
v_call: TRBV28
cdr3_aa: CASRASGNPYEQYF
cdr3_nt: TGTGCCAGCAGGGCCTCTGGGAACCCCTACGAGCAGTACTTC

d_call: TRBD2
clone_size: .
j_call: TRBJ2-2
v_call: TRBV13
cdr3_aa: CASSPWGTSGRTGELFF
cdr3_nt: TGTGCCAGCAGCCCATGGGGGACTAGCGGGAGAACCGGGGAGCTGTTTTTT

d_call: .
clone_size: .
j_call: TRBJ2-1
v_call: TRBV6-1
cdr3_aa: CASSDNSNRGAGEQFF
cdr3_nt: TGTGCCAGCAGTGACAACAGTAACCGAGGGGCTGGTGAGCAGTTCTTC

d_call: TRBD1
clone_size: once
j_call: TRBJ1-1
v_call: TRBV4-1
cdr3_aa: CASSQRTGPNTEAFF
cdr3_nt: TGCGCCAGCAGCCAGAGGACAGGTCCGAACACTGAAGCTTTCTTT

d_call: .
clone_size: .
j_call: TRBJ1-1
v_call: TRBV7-2
cdr3_aa: CASSLIPGGMNTEAFF
cdr3_nt: TGTGCCAGCAGCTTAATACCGGGGGGGATGAACACTGAAGCTTTCTTT

d_call: .
clone_size: .
j_call: TRBJ1-1
v_call: TRBV6-1
cdr3_aa: CASSDQDRGNTEAFF
cdr3_nt: TGTGCCAGCAGTGACCAGGACCGGGGGAACACTGAAGCTTTCTTT

d_call: .
clone_size: once
j_call: TRBJ2-7
v_call: TRBV2
cdr3_aa: CASSEYSSSYEQYF
cdr3_nt: TGTGCCAGCAGTGAATATTCATCCTCCTACGAGCAGTACTTC

d_call: TRBD1
clone_size: .
j_call: TRBJ2-7
v_call: TRBV6-5
cdr3_aa: CASSYTAGTGAGEQYF
cdr3_nt: TGTGCCAGCAGTTACACCGCCGGGACAGGGGCGGGCGAGCAGTACTTC

d_call: TRBD2
clone_size: .
j_call: TRBJ2-7
v_call: TRBV6-5
cdr3_aa: CASSPVSGSSYEQYF
cdr3_nt: TGTGCCAGCAGTCCCGTTAGCGGGAGCTCCTACGAGCAGTACTTC

d_call: .
clone_size: .
j_call: TRBJ2-1
v_call: TRBV19
cdr3_aa: CASKGVAASYNEQFF
cdr3_nt: TGTGCCAGTAAGGGGGTAGCGGCCTCCTACAATGAGCAGTTCTTC

d_call: TRBD1
clone_size: .
j_call: TRBJ1-1
v_call: TRBV9
cdr3_aa: CASSGLGGQLNTEAFF
cdr3_nt: TGTGCCAGCAGCGGCCTCGGGGGACAGTTGAACACTGAAGCTTTCTTT

d_call: TRBD2
clone_size: .
j_call: TRBJ2-7
v_call: TRBV7-3
cdr3_aa: CASSQGLAGVSEQYF
cdr3_nt: TGTGCCAGCAGCCAGGGACTAGCGGGAGTAAGCGAGCAGTACTTC

d_call: TRBD2
clone_size: few
j_call: TRBJ2-3
v_call: TRBV11-2
cdr3_aa: CASSLGGRALDTQYF
cdr3_nt: TGTGCCAGCAGCTTAGGCGGGAGGGCCTTGGATACGCAGTATTTT

d_call: .
clone_size: .
j_call: TRBJ1-1
v_call: TRBV28
cdr3_aa: CASSLEGGDFF
cdr3_nt: TGTGCCAGCAGTTTGGAGGGTGGTGATTTCTTT

d_call: .
clone_size: .
j_call: TRBJ1-5
v_call: TRBV28
cdr3_aa: CASSLFRGIRNQPQHF
cdr3_nt: TGTGCCAGCAGTTTATTCCGGGGGATTCGCAATCAGCCCCAGCATTTT

d_call: TRBD1
clone_size: .
j_call: TRBJ1-1
v_call: TRBV28
cdr3_aa: CASSFARGGTEAFF
cdr3_nt: TGTGCCAGCAGTTTTGCCAGGGGGGGTACTGAAGCTTTCTTT

d_call: .
clone_size: .
j_call: TRBJ2-3
v_call: TRBV2
cdr3_aa: CASSVSFGRGTDTQYF
cdr3_nt: TGTGCCAGCAGTGTTTCTTTTGGGCGGGGAACAGATACGCAGTATTTT

d_call: TRBD2
clone_size: .
j_call: TRBJ2-7
v_call: TRBV4-1
cdr3_aa: CASSQDLERESYEQYF
cdr3_nt: TGCGCCAGCAGCCAAGATCTCGAGCGGGAGTCCTACGAGCAGTACTTC

d_call: TRBD1
clone_size: .
j_call: TRBJ2-4
v_call: TRBV6-4
cdr3_aa: CASNFRRDRGRIIDIQYF
cdr3_nt: TGTGCCAGCAATTTTCGTAGGGACAGGGGGCGTATAATAGACATTCAGTACTTC

d_call: TRBD2
clone_size: .
j_call: TRBJ2-7
v_call: TRBV27
cdr3_aa: CASSLLGAGGEQYF
cdr3_nt: TGTGCCAGCAGTTTACTGGGGGCGGGGGGCGAGCAGTACTTC

d_call: .
clone_size: once
j_call: TRBJ2-1
v_call: TRBV9
cdr3_aa: CASSVGTVYNEQFF
cdr3_nt: TGTGCCAGCAGCGTTGGGACGGTCTACAATGAGCAGTTCTTC

d_call: .
clone_size: .
j_call: TRBJ2-7
v_call: TRBV5-1
cdr3_aa: CASSLASSYEQYF
cdr3_nt: TGCGCCAGCAGCTTAGCAAGTTCCTACGAGCAGTACTTC

d_call: .
clone_size: .
j_call: TRBJ1-1
v_call: TRBV4-1
cdr3_aa: CASSQRPGGVFGDTEAFF
cdr3_nt: TGCGCCAGCAGCCAAAGGCCAGGTGGGGTGTTTGGGGACACTGAAGCTTTCTTT

d_call: TRBD2
clone_size: .
j_call: TRBJ2-5
v_call: TRBV7-9
cdr3_aa: CASSLADGGEETQYF
cdr3_nt: TGTGCCAGCAGCTTAGCGGACGGGGGGGAAGAGACCCAGTACTTC

d_call: .
clone_size: .
j_call: TRBJ2-7
v_call: TRBV9
cdr3_aa: CASSVDDREQYF
cdr3_nt: TGTGCCAGCAGCGTAGATGACCGCGAGCAGTACTTC

d_call: .
clone_size: once
j_call: TRBJ2-1
v_call: TRBV4-2
cdr3_aa: CASSQARGNEQFF
cdr3_nt: TGTGCCAGCAGCCAAGCTAGAGGTAATGAGCAGTTCTTC

d_call: TRBD1
clone_size: .
j_call: TRBJ1-2
v_call: TRBV7-9
cdr3_aa: CASSLNTGTGIFGYTF
cdr3_nt: TGTGCCAGCAGCTTAAATACCGGGACAGGGATATTTGGCTACACCTTC

d_call: .
clone_size: .
j_call: TRBJ1-2
v_call: TRBV29-1
cdr3_aa: CSVQTADYGYTF
cdr3_nt: TGCAGCGTTCAGACAGCCGACTATGGCTACACCTTC

d_call: .
clone_size: once
j_call: TRBJ2-7
v_call: TRBV10-3
cdr3_aa: CAISEGSPIYEQYF
cdr3_nt: TGTGCCATCAGTGAGGGGTCACCAATCTACGAGCAGTACTTC

d_call: .
clone_size: .
j_call: TRBJ2-7
v_call: TRBV7-9
cdr3_aa: CASSSVYEQYF
cdr3_nt: TGTGCCAGCAGCTCTGTCTACGAGCAGTACTTC

d_call: .
clone_size: .
j_call: TRBJ2-7
v_call: TRBV27
cdr3_aa: CASSFSGSLEQYF
cdr3_nt: TGTGCCAGCAGTTTCTCAGGGTCCCTCGAGCAGTACTTC

d_call: .
clone_size: few
j_call: TRBJ1-2
v_call: TRBV6-5
cdr3_aa: CASSPLELIGYTF
cdr3_nt: TGTGCCAGCAGTCCCCTGGAGCTGATCGGCTACACCTTC

d_call: TRBD2
clone_size: .
j_call: TRBJ2-1
v_call: TRBV9
cdr3_aa: CASSTDSGLAVNEQFF
cdr3_nt: TGTGCCAGCAGCACTGATTCGGGACTAGCGGTCAATGAGCAGTTCTTC

d_call: .
clone_size: .
j_call: TRBJ1-2
v_call: TRBV9
cdr3_aa: CASRDGNTYGYTF
cdr3_nt: TGTGCCAGCAGAGACGGGAATACCTATGGCTACACCTTC

d_call: TRBD2
clone_size: once
j_call: TRBJ2-7
v_call: TRBV7-9
cdr3_aa: CASSSRTSGPNSYEQYF
cdr3_nt: TGTGCCAGCAGCTCGCGGACTAGCGGGCCAAACTCCTACGAGCAGTACTTC